Sequencing of this TCR beta chain was carried out in a study of cytomegalovirus exposure and HLA in healthy donors. The study's findings and limits: Productive status was seen about 87% or about 30% of the time for most TCR beta V segments in an earlier analysis. Sequencing depth roughly uniform across donors was assumed in presence/absence analyses.

Between the trimmed V and J ends, which lost 6 bases and 3 bases, there was a span of 15 bases. The length of the CDR3 is 15 residues. Germline CDR1 is MDHEN and CDR2 is SYDVKM. Vbeta (60) and Jbeta (13) primers were used in the PCR. Using immunoSEQ multiplex PCR, the repertoire was profiled, and TCRdb retains in-frame clones only, with some absent. The sample yields about 160,000 clones, approximately 84% seen once. In its sample, this clone was seen once. Its specificity is unknown. The J gene is TRBJ2-1, the V gene TRBV28, with D possibly being TRBD1 (5 bases). The clonotype was recovered from a woman in her forties or fifties in good health and CMV-seropositive. The sample comprised PBMCs. The DNA for the CDR3 is TGTGCCAGCAGACCCCCAGGGTCCCACTACAATGAGCAGTTCTTC. It encodes CASRPPGSHYNEQFF.